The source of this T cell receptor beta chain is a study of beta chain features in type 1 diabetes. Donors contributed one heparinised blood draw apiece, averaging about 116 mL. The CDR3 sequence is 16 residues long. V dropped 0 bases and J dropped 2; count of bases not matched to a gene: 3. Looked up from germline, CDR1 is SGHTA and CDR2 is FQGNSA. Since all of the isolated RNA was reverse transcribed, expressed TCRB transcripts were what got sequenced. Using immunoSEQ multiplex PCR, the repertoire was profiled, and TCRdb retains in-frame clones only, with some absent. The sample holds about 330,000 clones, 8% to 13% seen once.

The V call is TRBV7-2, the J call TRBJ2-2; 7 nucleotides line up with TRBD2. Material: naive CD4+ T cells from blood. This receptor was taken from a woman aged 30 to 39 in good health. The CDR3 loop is CASSLAGLLNTGELFF. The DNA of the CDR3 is TGTGCCAGCAGCTTAGCGGGACTACTAAACACCGGGGAGCTGTTTTTT.